Each of the 21 T cell receptor beta chains below was sequenced from the same sample in a study of cytomegalovirus exposure and HLA in healthy donors. With 60 Vbeta and 13 Jbeta primers, the PCR was carried out. Profiling relied on immunoSEQ multiplex PCR, and the TCRdb table lists in-frame clones only, not all of them. The sample includes 120,000 or so clones, less than 90% of them seen just once. The sequencing input was PBMCs. The receptors come from a man younger than 35 in good health and CMV-seropositive.

The J gene is TRBJ1-1, the V gene TRBV27; D remains ambiguous. Looked up from germline, CDR1 is MNHEY and CDR2 is SMNVEV (reference sequence). The V gene lost 5 bases and the J gene lost 2 bases, with 6 bases spanning the gap. This CDR3 comprises 12 residues. The chain's CDR3 is CASSRGNTEAFF. In nucleotides, the CDR3 is TGTGCCAGCAGTCGGGGTAACACTGAAGCTTTCTTT.

V gene TRBV25-1 combines with J gene TRBJ2-7, with D possibly being TRBD1 (6 bases). V shed 5 bases and J shed 2 bases, with 16 bases lying between them. The V gene's germline CDR1 is MGHDK and CDR2 SYGVNS. The CDR3 is made up of 15 amino acids. CDR3 loop: CASSPQVPGAYEQYF. The DNA of the CDR3 is TGTGCCAGCAGTCCCCAGGTCCCAGGGGCCTACGAGCAGTACTTC.

The rearrangement uses TRBV18 and TRBJ2-7; D is possibly TRBD2 (5 bases). The CDR3 is 17 residues long. Trimming stripped 3 bases from V and 9 bases from J, with 27 bases between. The V gene's germline CDR1 is KGHSH and CDR2 LQKENI. CDR3 nucleotides: TGTGCCAGCTCACCTCCCAGGTGGTCCGGGCCAGCTGAGGGGCAGTACTTC. The encoded protein is CASSPPRWSGPAEGQYF.

The chain has TRBV9 and TRBJ2-3; 9 bases agree with TRBD2. From germline, CDR1 is SGDLS and CDR2 YYNGEE. The CDR3 runs to 18 residues. Trimming removed 1 base from V and 6 bases from J; junction bases left unmatched: 15. The CDR3 is CASSVKTLGGLASDTQYF. The CDR3 DNA reads TGTGCCAGCAGCGTAAAAACTCTCGGGGGACTAGCTTCGGATACGCAGTATTTT.

This chain connects TRBV11-2 to TRBJ2-7; 11 bases match TRBD1. The length of the CDR3 is 18 residues. The ends lost 5 bases at V and 0 bases at J; junction bases unmatched: 12. Germline assignment: CDR1 SGHAT and CDR2 FQNNGV. CDR3 sequence reads: CASSAGQGALGPSYEQYF. In nucleotides, the CDR3 is TGTGCCAGCAGCGCTGGACAGGGGGCTCTTGGGCCCTCCTACGAGCAGTACTTC.

This chain connects TRBV5-6 to TRBJ2-2; possibly TRBD2 for D (6 bases). Germline CDR1 SGHDT, CDR2 YYEEEE. V lost 3 bases and J lost 3, with 12 bases in between. The CDR3 is 15 amino acids. The CDR3 spells CASSWRGGDTGELFF. CDR3 bases: TGTGCCAGCAGCTGGCGGGGTGGGGACACCGGGGAGCTGTTTTTT.

The chain links TRBV2 to TRBJ1-4; 9 bases are shared with TRBD1. Germline V gives CDR1 SNHLY, CDR2 FYNNEI. This CDR3 has 18 amino acids. After removal of 6 bases from V and 5 bases from J, the junction contained 16 bases not matched to a gene. The CDR3 nucleotides are TGTGCCAGCAGCGTTACAAATCAAACAGGGGGCTTCAATGAAAAACTGTTTTTT. Amino acids: CASSVTNQTGGFNEKLFF.

The J gene is TRBJ1-1, the V gene TRBV5-1; D possibly corresponds to TRBD1 (6 bases). The germline V gene has CDR1 SGHRS and CDR2 YFSETQ. Trimming took 6 bases from V and 0 from J, leaving 18 bases between them. CDR3 length equals 16 residues. The CDR3 spells CASTWGLNLVNTEAFF. The CDR3, as DNA: TGCGCCAGCACATGGGGGCTGAACTTAGTGAACACTGAAGCTTTCTTT.

V and J are TRBV11-2 and TRBJ2-2; D is unresolved. In germline, CDR1 is SGHAT, CDR2 FQNNGV. CDR3 length equals 15 residues. Trimming took 4 bases from V and 3 from J, leaving 12 bases between them. CDR3 in DNA: TGTGCCAGCAGCTCTCCTAAACTTTACACCGGGGAGCTGTTTTTT. This codes for CASSSPKLYTGELFF.

The rearrangement uses TRBV30 and TRBJ1-2, with TRBD1 matching over 9 bases. The CDR3 length is 13 residues. CDR1 and CDR2 (germline): GTSNPN, SVGIG (reference sequence). J lost 2 bases, V lost 5 bases, and 3 bases had no gene match. The CDR3 DNA follows: TGTGCCTGGCACACAGGGGGCAACTATGGCTACACCTTC. The encoded protein is CAWHTGGNYGYTF.

This clone was detected once. The CDR3: CASSPPPGQDQETQYF. The CDR3 region has the DNA TGTGCCAGTAGTCCCCCCCCGGGACAGGACCAAGAGACCCAGTACTTC. V and J are TRBV19 and TRBJ2-5; 8 positions match TRBD1. With V trimmed by 5 bases and J by 0 bases, 8 bases remained unmatched. CDR1 is LNHDA and CDR2 is SQIVND in the germline V gene (reference sequence). The CDR3 contains 16 residues. Variable domain in full (rest from reference TRBV19 and TRBJ2-5): DGGITQSPKYLFRKEGQNVTLSCEQNLNHDAMYWYRQDPGQGLRLIYYSQIVNDFQKGDIAEGYSVSREKKESFPLTVTSAQKNPTAFYLCASSPPPGQDQETQYFGPGTRLLVL.

The chain combines TRBV6-6 with TRBJ1-2; D is undetermined. The CDR3 totals 13 residues. V was clipped by 2 bases and J by 2 bases, with 6 bases between them. The V gene's germline CDR1 is MNHNY and CDR2 SVGAGI (reference sequence). The CDR3 DNA follows: TGTGCCAGCAGTTACGGCAGGAACTATGGCTACACCTTC. Translated, it gives CASSYGRNYGYTF.

This rearrangement joins TRBV11-3 to TRBJ1-2; no firm D call. The CDR3 extends over 13 amino acids. With 1 base removed from V and 5 bases from J, the gap between germline ends came to 8 bases. CDR1 is SGHNT and CDR2 is YENEEA in the germline V gene. The CDR3 protein is CASSLGRGYGYTF. Written as DNA, the CDR3 is TGTGCCAGCAGCTTAGGGCGCGGTTATGGCTACACCTTC.

This clone showed up just a few times. The chain uses TRBV4-2 and TRBJ2-1, with D hard to call. This CDR3 comprises 14 residues. Germline loops: CDR1 LGHNA, CDR2 YNFKEQ. V was clipped by 0 bases and J by 6 bases, with 9 bases between them. DNA for the CDR3: TGTGCCAGCAGCCAAGAAACGGGTTCCAATGAGCAGTTCTTC. Translation gives CASSQETGSNEQFF.

J is TRBJ1-1 and V is TRBV6-1; the match to TRBD1 covers 8 bases. This CDR3 region has 15 residues. V was clipped by 7 bases and J by 2 bases; unmatched bases: 9. From germline, CDR1 is MNHNS and CDR2 SASEGT. The CDR3 nucleotides are TGTGCCAGCACCCCACGGACAGGGAGAAACACTGAAGCTTTCTTT. This encodes CASTPRTGRNTEAFF.

This clone was seen only a few times. The rearrangement joins TRBV11-3 to TRBJ2-2, with 10 nucleotides matching TRBD1. Losses at the gene ends were 6 bases for V and 5 bases for J; bases not matched to a gene: 9. This CDR3 is 16 amino acids long. Germline V CDR1 and CDR2: SGHNT, YENEEA. In DNA, the CDR3 is TGTGCCAGCAGTCCTGGCGGGACAGGGGCGACCGGGGAGCTGTTTTTT. Its translation is CASSPGGTGATGELFF.

This clone was picked up one time. The chain has TRBV9 and TRBJ2-7; TRBD2 might be the D (7 bases). V shed 4 bases and J shed 0 bases, with 17 bases lying between them. This CDR3 is 16 amino acids long. Germline CDR1 reads SGDLS; CDR2 reads YYNGEE. CDR3 DNA sequence: TGTGCCAGCAGCCCGGGGGGCAGATACAACTCCTACGAGCAGTACTTC. This sequence encodes CASSPGGRYNSYEQYF.

In nucleotides, the CDR3 is TGTGCCAGCAGTAGACAGTTTATGAACACTGAAGCTTTCTTT. Protein product: CASSRQFMNTEAFF. The chain links TRBV28 to TRBJ1-1, with TRBD1 as a possible D gene (5 bases). From germline, CDR1 is MDHEN and CDR2 SYDVKM. This CDR3 contains 14 residues. V gave up 5 bases and J gave up 0 bases, with 10 bases separating them. The full variable domain, completed using reference TRBV28 and TRBJ1-1, is DVKVTQSSRYLVKRTGEKVFLECVQDMDHENMFWYRQDPGLGLRLIYFSYDVKMKEKGDIPEGYSVSREKKERFSLILESASTNQTSMYLCASSRQFMNTEAFFGQGTRLTVV.

The chain joins TRBV4-2 to TRBJ1-1; tentative D call: TRBD1 (5 bases). Trimming shortened V by 1 base and J by 7 bases, and 16 bases separated the two germline ends. The CDR3 sequence is 15 residues long. Germline CDR1 is LGHNA and CDR2 is YNFKEQ. CDR3 in amino acids: CASSQVPDSRLEAFF. The CDR3 DNA reads TGTGCCAGCAGCCAAGTCCCAGACAGCCGACTTGAAGCTTTCTTT.

This chain uses TRBV5-1 with TRBJ2-1, with a possible D match to TRBD2 (6 bases). Per germline, CDR1 SGHRS and CDR2 YFSETQ. The CDR3 is made up of 13 amino acids. The germline V and J ends were trimmed by 3 bases and 10 bases, with 14 bases remaining between them. The CDR3 DNA reads as TGCGCCAGCAGCTCGGGTTCGGGGGAAGAGCAGTTCTTC. It codes for CASSSGSGEEQFF.

This clone was recorded a few times. The J gene is TRBJ1-4, the V gene TRBV6-5; D remains ambiguous. The V gene lost 0 bases and the J gene lost 8 bases, with 10 bases spanning the gap. Germline V CDR1 and CDR2: MNHEY, SVGAGI. The CDR3 length is 14 residues. The CDR3 region is CASSYSRTREKLFF. The CDR3 DNA reads as TGTGCCAGCAGTTACTCCCGTACCAGGGAAAAACTGTTTTTT.